A single sample gave rise to the 8 T cell receptor beta chains below, sequenced in a study of T cells after yellow fever vaccination. TCRdb fed the 5' RACE reads into MiXCR, producing one record per CDR3 protein. The sample shows fewer than 450,000 distinct CDR3 sequences, roughly 10% of them seen only once. The sequencing here drew on PBMCs, taken on the day of the first yellow fever vaccination. The receptors come from a man aged 18 to 35 who received the YFV17D yellow fever vaccine.

This clonotype occurred a few times. The rearrangement uses TRBV27 and TRBJ2-2; weak D call: TRBD1 (6 bases). CDR1 is MNHEY, CDR2 SMNVEV, per germline (reference sequence). V gave up 7 bases and J gave up 0 bases, with 12 bases separating them. This CDR3 region has 15 residues. The DNA of the CDR3 is TGTGCCAGCAACCAGGACAGTGCGAACACCGGGGAGCTGTTTTTT. This sequence encodes CASNQDSANTGELFF.

This clonotype was found a few times. This chain joins TRBV6-5 and TRBJ1-5; D is ambiguous. Trimming took 3 bases from V and 5 from J, leaving 8 bases between them. The CDR3 contains 13 residues. Per germline, CDR1 MNHEY and CDR2 SVGAGI. DNA for the CDR3: TGTGCCAGCAGTTATACAGTAGATCAGCCCCAGCATTTT. Residues: CASSYTVDQPQHF.

Regarding this clonotype: No conserved phenylalanine or tryptophan ends this CDR3, so it is likely a read error. No DNA is shown, since the ends of the CDR3 on it are uncertain; the CDR3 is the one TCRdb lists. This chain links TRBV7-2 with TRBJ1-3; the D call of TRBD1 is as the table states it, not checked on the DNA. The CDR3 has 10 residues if both end residues are counted. Per germline, CDR1 SGHTA and CDR2 FQGNSA. CDR3 sequence: CASSSRTIFC.

This clonotype came up a few times. The chain has TRBV15 and TRBJ1-2; D is perhaps TRBD1 (6 bases). The CDR3 spans 17 residues. Germline assignment: CDR1 LNHNV and CDR2 YYDKDF (reference sequence). Trimming removed 5 bases at V and 3 bases at J, with 22 bases between. In DNA, the CDR3 is TGTGCCACCAGCTCCGGGGCATCCGGGGGGGCCTACTATGGCTACACCTTC. It translates to CATSSGASGGAYYGYTF.

This clonotype was seen many times. V and J are TRBV5-1 and TRBJ1-6, with D unclear. Trimming pared 1 base from V and 6 bases from J, leaving 20 bases between. This CDR3 contains 18 residues. Germline values: CDR1 SGHRS, CDR2 YFSETQ. CDR3 bases: TGCGCCAGCAGCTTGTACCCCGGTAATACAGATGGTAATTCACCCCTCCACTTT. Encoded protein: CASSLYPGNTDGNSPLHF.

This clonotype was recorded at least ten times. J is TRBJ1-1 and V is TRBV4-2; D ambiguous. CDR1 and CDR2 from the germline V gene are LGHNA and YNFKEQ. The CDR3 runs to 14 residues. The V and J ends lost 0 bases and 11 bases respectively, with 16 bases between them. CDR3: CASSQETLTSTAFF. CDR3 DNA: TGTGCCAGCAGCCAAGAAACCCTAACCAGTACGGCTTTCTTT.

There are a few counts of this clonotype. The V call is TRBV20-1, the J call TRBJ1-6; D not certain. This CDR3 region has 11 residues. Germline V gene data show CDR1 as DFQATT and CDR2 as SNEGSKA (reference sequence). V lost 2 bases and J lost 13, with 9 bases in between. CDR3 sequence: CSARNGFPLHF. The CDR3 DNA sequence: TGCAGTGCTAGAAACGGCTTTCCCCTCCACTTT.

The rearrangement links TRBV5-1 to TRBJ2-3; 13 positions match TRBD2. V lost 3 bases to trimming and J lost 6 bases; unmatched junction nucleotides: 7. CDR3 length equals 16 residues. Germline V lookup: CDR1 SGHRS, CDR2 YFSETQ. CDR3 residues: CASSSGLAGARDTQYF. In DNA form, the CDR3 reads TGCGCCAGCAGCTCTGGACTAGCGGGGGCTCGGGATACGCAGTATTTT.